What follows describes a single TCR beta chain. Its antigen is undetermined. CDR3 length equals 17 residues. The V and J ends lost 5 bases and 1 base, in that order; junction bases with no gene match: 11. CDR1 SGHRS and CDR2 YFSETQ come from the germline V gene. Clones were read by immunoSEQ multiplex PCR, and TCRdb kept only the in-frame ones, dropping some. The sample carries some 90,000 clones, around 90% recorded once. This entry belongs to a study of PD-L1 blockade in urothelial cancer. Turning to the study itself: Males with bladder-origin urothelial cancer made up about 90% of the roughly 29 patients.

Study observations and caveats: Lower pretreatment blood TCR clonality, under the median, predicted better survival, researchers reported.

The sample's time point: pretreatment peripheral blood. Peripheral blood mononuclear cells were collected from every patient before and during treatment, yielding between 1 and 8 samples per patient. Sequencing used PBMCs, obtained around atezolizumab (anti-PD-L1) treatment. J is TRBJ2-2 and V is TRBV5-1, with 7 bases matching TRBD1. The sequence came from an elderly woman with urothelial cancer. The CDR3 sequence: CASSRTGADMNTGELFF. The CDR3, as DNA: TGCGCCAGCAGTCGTACAGGGGCCGACATGAACACCGGGGAGCTGTTTTTT. Full variable domain (remainder filled in from reference TRBV5-1 and TRBJ2-2): KAGVTQTPRYLIKTRGQQVTLSCSPISGHRSVSWYQQTPGQGLQFLFEYFSETQRNKGNFPGRFSGRQFSNSRSEMNVSTLELGDSALYLCASSRTGADMNTGELFFGEGSRLTVL.